This T cell receptor (beta chain) is drawn from a study of OX40 agonist ivuxolimab in advanced cancers. With respect to the entire study: The costimulatory receptor OX40 (CD134) was targeted by ivuxolimab, a fully human IgG2 agonistic monoclonal antibody. Intravenous ivuxolimab was administered to patients every 2 weeks at six dose levels: 0.01, 0.1, 0.3, 1.5, 3 and 10 mg/kg. Among the approximately 54 dose-escalation patients, some 20 had hepatocellular carcinoma, roughly 15 melanoma, 9 renal cell carcinoma and 9 head and neck cancer. A male proportion of approximately 83% and a mean age of about 60 years, ranging from about 23 to 90, were recorded for the dose-escalation cohort. Prior anti-PD-1, anti-PD-L1 or anti-CTLA-4 therapy was permitted, and about 40% of dose-escalation patients had received checkpoint inhibitors. Partial responses were achieved by three dose-escalation patients, of whom one had hepatocellular carcinoma and two had cutaneous melanoma. The purpose of peripheral TCRbeta sequencing was to test whether ivuxolimab changed TCR sequence diversity and led to clonal T-cell expansion. The monotherapy dose-escalation portion (N of about 57 patients) of the phase I ivuxolimab trial is reported in the paper.

To note about this clone: Its cognate antigen has yet to be identified. No much larger clone is present one base from it, and per-base qualities are unavailable.

To sequence the TCRbeta CDR3 region, genomic DNA was isolated from the sorted cells. The immunoSEQ Assay was used to sequence the TCRbeta CDR3 regions. TCRdb's version of the immuneACCESS table is confined to in-frame rearrangements and falls short of the full clone set. An unresolved V gene accounts for under half of the shortfall where checked; the remainder is of unknown origin. Counted in this sample were 65,000 to 80,000 clones; around 89% of them appeared once. Clones ranked in the top ten supply approximately 0.38% of the sample. Overall study results and their limits: After ivuxolimab, more expanded clones were found on average in CD8+ T cells than in CD4+ T cells. Which antigens the clonally expanded peripheral T cells were specific for was not determined. In partial responders in the 0.1-3.0 mg/kg groups, normalized peripheral clonal expansion was found to be among the lowest, especially among CD8+ T cells. Low levels of normalized T-cell clonal expansion were also seen in some patients who did not respond. At doses from 0.1 to 3.0 mg/kg, clonal expansion was seen in both CD4+ and CD8+ blood T cells between baseline and week 6.

The trial excluded patients who had a history of autoimmune disease or who were on systemic immunosuppression. Peripheral blood for TCR sequencing was drawn from every dose cohort at baseline, at cycle 4 day 1 and at cycle 7 day 1. The samples were drawn from a first-in-human, open-label, multicenter phase I dose-escalation trial of ivuxolimab. The trial enrolled adults with locally advanced or metastatic head and neck squamous cell, hepatocellular, melanoma or renal cell carcinoma. Before TCR sequencing, CD4+ T cells and CD8+ T cells from peripheral blood were sorted into separate populations. This TCR was recovered from an adult with an advanced solid tumor such as melanoma, head and neck, liver or kidney cancer. The sample was CD4+ or CD8+ T cells sorted from blood, taken in a trial of the OX40 agonist ivuxolimab.

The sequenced DNA: TGTGCCAGCAGAAGAGCGAATGAGCAGTTCTTC. Its product reads: CASRRANEQFF. The chain employs TRBV6-4 and TRBJ2-1; confidence is insufficient to name the D gene. Trimming at the junction amounts to 6 bases on V and 7 bases on J, and the germline ends lie 7 bases apart. The CDR3, cysteine through phenylalanine, is 11 amino acids long. The kept DNA is CDR3 alone, 33 bases in frame from the first base. CDR1 and CDR2 were assigned from the germline V gene as MRHNA and SNTAGT.